These 8 T cell receptor beta chains originate from one sample sequenced in a study of cytomegalovirus exposure and HLA in healthy donors (dated by TCRdb to 2017 to 2019). Libraries were constructed by the immunoSEQ multiplex PCR assay. A mixture of 60 forward primers for TCR Vbeta segments and 13 reverse primers for TCR Jbeta segments was used in the multiplex PCR. TCRdb retrieved this table from immuneACCESS and kept in-frame rearrangements only. Not all clones are present; in checked studies, unresolved V genes account for under half, and no reason is known for the remainder. The sample table lists about 160,000 clones, 70% to 80% of them with a count of one. Together, the top ten hold about 1.3% of the sample. Sequenced material: PBMCs. These receptors were obtained from a woman aged 45-60 years in good health and CMV-seronegative.

J is TRBJ2-1 and V is TRBV9, with 7 bases matching TRBD1. This CDR3 region has 15 residues. Germline V gene lookup returns CDR1 SGDLS and CDR2 YYNGEE. V dropped 3 bases and J dropped 1; count of bases not matched to a gene: 4. This CDR3 is CASSETGTSYNEQFF. For the CDR3, the DNA is TGTGCCAGCAGCGAGACAGGGACGTCCTACAATGAGCAGTTCTTC.

This clone has more than one count but fewer than ten. This chain links TRBV5-4 with TRBJ2-7; TRBD2 might be the D (6 bases). The germline V gene encodes CDR1 SGHNT and CDR2 YYREEE (reference sequence). The CDR3 runs to 15 residues. V was cut by 0 bases and J by 0 bases, with 10 bases left in between. DNA of the CDR3: TGTGCCAGCAGCTTGGCCGGGGGTCTCTCCTACGAGCAGTACTTC. Its protein product is CASSLAGGLSYEQYF.

This clone has a single count. V usage is TRBV7-2 and J usage is TRBJ2-6, with D unclear. This CDR3 is built from 15 residues. V dropped 7 bases and J dropped 0 bases, with 10 bases sitting between them. Germline V CDR1 and CDR2: SGHTA, FQGNSA. CDR3 in amino acids: CASTLRSSGANVLTF. The CDR3 DNA is TGTGCCAGCACCCTACGGAGCTCTGGGGCCAACGTCCTGACTTTC.

The CDR3 reads CASSEEAGEVYEQYF. The CDR3 bases are TGTGCCAGCAGTGAGGAAGCGGGAGAGGTTTACGAGCAGTACTTC. This chain uses TRBV2 with TRBJ2-7; TRBD2 aligns across 8 bases. CDR1 and CDR2 (germline): SNHLY, FYNNEI. V trimming: 3 bases; J trimming: 4 bases; junction bases outside the gene matches: 8. This CDR3 contains 15 residues.

The genes are TRBV28 and TRBJ1-4; D unresolved. Germline V gene sequence: CDR1 MDHEN, CDR2 SYDVKM. The CDR3 spans 16 residues. Trimming left V 2 bases short and J 6 bases short, with 16 bases between. CDR3 sequence (DNA): TGTGCCAGCAGTTTAAGACTATGGACGGTTCATGAAAAACTGTTTTTT. Its protein is CASSLRLWTVHEKLFF.

The rearrangement joins TRBV28 to TRBJ2-7; TRBD2 aligns across 9 bases. Looked up from germline, CDR1 is MDHEN and CDR2 is SYDVKM. The CDR3 sequence is 15 residues long. V lost 7 bases, J lost 5 bases, and 12 bases stayed unmatched. This chain's CDR3 is CASNMRSGRINEQYF. The CDR3 DNA reads TGTGCCAGCAATATGCGGAGCGGGAGGATCAACGAGCAGTACTTC.

The CDR3 region is CASSAFGGGNTGELFF. The CDR3 nucleotides read TGTGCCAGCAGCGCATTCGGGGGGGGGAACACCGGGGAGCTGTTTTTT. This chain joins TRBV9 and TRBJ2-2, with 8 bases identical to TRBD2. V dropped 3 bases and J dropped 1; count of bases not matched to a gene: 5. Germline assignment: CDR1 SGDLS and CDR2 YYNGEE. The CDR3 is 16 residues long. Looking up the rest from reference TRBV9 and TRBJ2-2 gives the full variable domain: DSGVTQTPKHLITATGQRVTLRCSPRSGDLSVYWYQQSLDQGLQFLIQYYNGEERAKGNILERFSAQQFPDLHSELNLSSLELGDSALYFCASSAFGGGNTGELFFGEGSRLTVL.

The rearrangement joins TRBV7-8 to TRBJ2-7; 16 bases fit TRBD2. The CDR3 has 17 residues. V lost 1 base and J lost 6; bases outside the gene matches: 6. CDR1 is SGHVS and CDR2 is FQNEAQ in the germline V gene. CDR3 sequence (DNA): TGTGCCAGCAGCTTAGGGGGACTAGCGGGAGGGGGAAGCGAGCAGTACTTC. It yields the protein CASSLGGLAGGGSEQYF.